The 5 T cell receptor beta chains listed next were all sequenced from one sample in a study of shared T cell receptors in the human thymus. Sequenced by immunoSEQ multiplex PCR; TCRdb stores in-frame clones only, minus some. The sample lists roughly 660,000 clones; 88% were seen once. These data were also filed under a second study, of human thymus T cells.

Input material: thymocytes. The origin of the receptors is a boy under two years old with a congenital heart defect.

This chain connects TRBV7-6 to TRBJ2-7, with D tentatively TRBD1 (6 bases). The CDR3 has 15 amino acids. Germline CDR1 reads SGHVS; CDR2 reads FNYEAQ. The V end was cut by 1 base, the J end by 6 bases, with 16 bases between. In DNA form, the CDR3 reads TGTGCCAGCAGCTTAGATAGGGCAGGGGAAGGCGAGCAGTACTTC. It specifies CASSLDRAGEGEQYF. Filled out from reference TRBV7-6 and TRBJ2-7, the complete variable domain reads GAGVSQSPRYKVTKRGQDVALRCDPISGHVSLYWYRQALGQGPEFLTYFNYEAQQDKSGLPNDRFSAERPEGSISTLTIQRTEQRDSAMYRCASSLDRAGEGEQYFGPGTRLTVT.

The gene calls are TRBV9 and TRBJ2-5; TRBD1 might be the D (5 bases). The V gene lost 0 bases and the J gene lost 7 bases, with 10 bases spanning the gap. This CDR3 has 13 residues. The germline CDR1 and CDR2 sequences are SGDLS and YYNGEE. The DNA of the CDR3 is TGTGCCAGCAGCGTAGGGGGCCCAGGGACCCAGTACTTC. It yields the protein CASSVGGPGTQYF.

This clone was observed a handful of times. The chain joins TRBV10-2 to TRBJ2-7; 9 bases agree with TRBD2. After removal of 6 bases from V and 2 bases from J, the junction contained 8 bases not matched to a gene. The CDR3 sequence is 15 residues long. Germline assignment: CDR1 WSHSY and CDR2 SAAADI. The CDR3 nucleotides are TGCGCCAGCAGGCGGACTAGCGAGAAAACCTACGAGCAGTACTTC. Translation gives CASRRTSEKTYEQYF.

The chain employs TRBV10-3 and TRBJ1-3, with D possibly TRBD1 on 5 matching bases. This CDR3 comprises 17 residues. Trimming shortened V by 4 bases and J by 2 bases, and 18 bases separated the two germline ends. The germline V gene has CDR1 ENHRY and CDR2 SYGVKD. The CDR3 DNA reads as TGTGCCATCAGTGCTCGTGAGGACAAGGCGGCTGGAAACACCATATATTTT. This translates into CAISAREDKAAGNTIYF.

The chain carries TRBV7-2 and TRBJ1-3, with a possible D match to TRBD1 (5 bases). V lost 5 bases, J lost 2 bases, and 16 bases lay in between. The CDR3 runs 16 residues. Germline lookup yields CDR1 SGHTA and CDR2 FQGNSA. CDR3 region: CASSPSRQRTGNTIYF. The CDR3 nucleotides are TGTGCCAGCAGCCCCTCTCGACAGAGGACTGGAAACACCATATATTTT.